Presented here are 14 T cell receptor beta chains from one specimen sequenced in a study of T cell responses to AZD1222 COVID-19 vaccine (dated by TCRdb to about 2021). In the paper's terms, the time point label means: baseline before first vaccination. Receptors were amplified or captured by the immunoSEQ multiplex PCR assay. TCRdb stores this immuneACCESS table with in-frame sequences only. Part of the clones is absent; in the studies checked, under half of the shortfall reflects unresolved V genes, and no reason is known for the rest. The sample table lists 140,000 to 150,000 clones, approximately 90% of them with a count of one. Over 12% of the sample is held by the ten biggest clonotypes. Here the sequenced sample was peripheral blood, taken on day 0 of AZD1222 vaccination. The source of these receptors is an adult in good health.

This rearrangement joins TRBV7-3 to TRBJ1-1, with 8 bases that match TRBD1. Germline CDR1 and CDR2: SGHTA and FQGTGA. After removal of 4 bases from V and 8 bases from J, the junction contained 9 bases not matched to a gene. This CDR3 region has 14 residues. The CDR3 spells CASSSVRQGKEAFF. DNA of the CDR3: TGTGCCAGCAGCTCAGTTCGACAGGGGAAAGAAGCTTTCTTT.

CDR3 residues: CASGPDTSGNTIYF. For the CDR3, the DNA is TGTGCTAGTGGTCCCGACACCTCTGGAAACACCATATATTTT. This rearrangement joins TRBV12-5 to TRBJ1-3; no clear D gene. The length of the CDR3 is 14 residues. Germline CDR1 reads LGHNT; CDR2 reads FRNRAP. Trimming removed 5 bases at V and 0 bases at J, with 8 bases between.

The chain joins TRBV30 to TRBJ2-7; D is perhaps TRBD1 (6 bases). Germline V lookup: CDR1 GTSNPN, CDR2 SVGIG (reference sequence). V lost 2 bases and J lost 4, with 12 bases in between. The CDR3 covers 13 residues. The CDR3 spells CAWSWTAGYEQYF. The DNA of the CDR3 is TGTGCCTGGAGTTGGACAGCCGGTTACGAGCAGTACTTC.

For this clone: Other nucleotide sequences from this sample produce the same CDR3. V usage is TRBV5-4 and J usage is TRBJ1-2; 9 bases match TRBD1. Losses at the gene ends were 4 bases for V and 4 bases for J; bases not matched to a gene: 2. Germline values: CDR1 SGHNT, CDR2 YYREEE (reference sequence). The CDR3 loop spans 13 amino acids. The CDR3, as DNA: TGTGCCAGCAGCCTACAGGGGGCCTATGGCTACACCTTC. Amino acids: CASSLQGAYGYTF.

The rearrangement joins TRBV12-5 to TRBJ1-1, with D unresolved. Germline CDR1 and CDR2: LGHNT and FRNRAP. The CDR3 totals 12 residues. Trimming took off 6 bases at V and 3 bases at J, with 8 bases between the two ends. The CDR3 loop reads CASGDWDTEAFF. The CDR3, as DNA: TGTGCTAGTGGGGACTGGGACACTGAAGCTTTCTTT.

CDR3 sequence reads: CSVGSSGDLYEQYF. The CDR3 region has the DNA TGCAGCGTGGGAAGTAGCGGGGACCTCTACGAGCAGTACTTC. The V gene is TRBV29-1, the J gene TRBJ2-7; 8 positions match TRBD2. V trimming: 6 bases; J trimming: 3 bases; junction bases outside the gene matches: 10. The germline gives CDR1 SQVTM, CDR2 ANQGSEA. The CDR3 extends over 14 amino acids.

The rearrangement links TRBV3-1 (or the pseudogene TRBV3-2) to TRBJ2-7; a weak D match, TRBD2 (5 bases). From germline, CDR1 is LGHDT and CDR2 YNNKEL (reference sequence). This CDR3 is 15 amino acids long. The V gene lost 4 bases and the J gene lost 3 bases, with 16 bases spanning the gap. This chain's CDR3 is CASSPSGVGSYEQYF. The CDR3 DNA sequence: TGTGCCAGCAGCCCCTCCGGGGTTGGGAGCTACGAGCAGTACTTC.

The V call is TRBV5-1, the J call TRBJ2-3; D assignment may be TRBD1 or TRBD2 (5 bases each). Germline lookup yields CDR1 SGHRS and CDR2 YFSETQ. This CDR3 spans 14 amino acids. The ends were cut back, 4 bases at V and 10 bases at J, with 19 bases in the middle. CDR3 sequence reads: CASSRNVGDGAQYF. For the CDR3, the DNA is TGCGCCAGCAGCCGGAACGTAGGGGACGGGGCGCAGTATTTT.

The chain recombines TRBV28 with TRBJ1-5; D is undetermined. Germline V gene lookup returns CDR1 MDHEN and CDR2 SYDVKM. V lost 9 bases to trimming and J lost 1 base, with 10 bases between them. CDR3 length: 13 residues. The CDR3 loop reads CASTPGSNQPQHF. DNA of the CDR3: TGTGCCAGTACCCCGGGGAGCAATCAGCCCCAGCATTTT.

This chain joins TRBV15 and TRBJ2-3; D perhaps matches TRBD2 (5 bases). This CDR3 has 15 residues. The V gene lost 1 base and the J gene lost 6 bases, with 14 bases spanning the gap. The germline CDR1 and CDR2 sequences are LNHNV and YYDKDF (reference sequence). CDR3 residues: CATSRGGFEADTQYF. The DNA of the CDR3 is TGTGCCACCAGCAGAGGCGGGTTCGAAGCGGATACGCAGTATTTT.

The V and J genes are TRBV7-6 and TRBJ1-1, with TRBD1 matching over 10 bases. Trimming cost V 5 bases and J 2 bases; bases outside gene matches: 8. From germline, CDR1 is SGHVS and CDR2 FNYEAQ. The CDR3 spans 16 residues. The CDR3 sequence: CASSPFGDRGNTEAFF. DNA for the CDR3: TGTGCCAGCAGCCCCTTTGGGGACAGGGGTAACACTGAAGCTTTCTTT. The whole variable domain, filled in from reference TRBV7-6 and TRBJ1-1, reads GAGVSQSPRYKVTKRGQDVALRCDPISGHVSLYWYRQALGQGPEFLTYFNYEAQQDKSGLPNDRFSAERPEGSISTLTIQRTEQRDSAMYRCASSPFGDRGNTEAFFGQGTRLTVV.

The gene calls are TRBV28 and TRBJ1-1; D remains ambiguous. Looked up from germline, CDR1 is MDHEN and CDR2 is SYDVKM. Trimming took 6 bases from V and 0 from J, leaving 17 bases between them. The CDR3 is 16 residues long. This chain's CDR3 is CASSPPRTAMNTEAFF. CDR3 nucleotide sequence: TGTGCCAGCAGCCCGCCCCGTACAGCCATGAACACTGAAGCTTTCTTT. Filled out from reference TRBV28 and TRBJ1-1, the complete variable domain reads DVKVTQSSRYLVKRTGEKVFLECVQDMDHENMFWYRQDPGLGLRLIYFSYDVKMKEKGDIPEGYSVSREKKERFSLILESASTNQTSMYLCASSPPRTAMNTEAFFGQGTRLTVV.

The chain couples TRBV6-5 to TRBJ1-2; D is uncertain. The V gene's germline CDR1 is MNHEY and CDR2 SVGAGI. Trimming removed 8 bases at V and 5 bases at J, with 21 bases between. The length of the CDR3 is 15 residues. CDR3 nucleotides: TGTGCCAGCTTGGGTGGGTTTGTCTTTAATTATGGCTACACCTTC. The encoded protein is CASLGGFVFNYGYTF.

The V call is TRBV28, the J call TRBJ2-7; TRBD2 is a possible D gene (6 bases). Germline loops: CDR1 MDHEN, CDR2 SYDVKM. The CDR3 is made up of 14 amino acids. V dropped 5 bases and J dropped 2 bases, with 13 bases sitting between them. CDR3 DNA: TGTGCCAGCAGTGCCCCGGGACTGACCTACGAGCAGTACTTC. Translating gives CASSAPGLTYEQYF.